One sample yielded the 10 T cell receptor beta chains listed below, sequenced in a study of cytomegalovirus exposure and HLA in healthy donors. The PCR used 60 Vbeta and 13 Jbeta primers. Libraries were prepared by immunoSEQ multiplex PCR; TCRdb keeps only in-frame clonotypes and omits some of them. The sample contains 130,000 to 150,000 clones, about 79% of which appear only once. The sample was PBMCs. These TCRs come from a male donor in good health and CMV-seronegative.

This clone was seen only a few times. The chain links TRBV30 to TRBJ1-5; maybe TRBD1 (5 bases). V was clipped by 4 bases and J by 4 bases, with 11 bases between them. The germline V gene has CDR1 GTSNPN and CDR2 SVGIG (reference sequence). The CDR3 is 13 residues long. The CDR3 loop is CAWTLGQNQPQHF. The DNA of the CDR3 is TGTGCCTGGACCCTGGGGCAGAATCAGCCCCAGCATTTT. The whole variable domain, remainder taken from reference TRBV30 and TRBJ1-5, is SQTIHQWPATLVQPVGSPLSLECTVEGTSNPNLYWYRQAAGRGLQLLFYSVGIGQISSEVPQNLSASRPQDRQFILSSKKLLLSDSGFYLCAWTLGQNQPQHFGDGTRLSIL.

This chain uses TRBV7-2 with TRBJ2-5; possibly TRBD2 for D (6 bases). Trimming left V 0 bases short and J 4 bases short, with 9 bases between. This CDR3 region has 14 residues. Germline assignment: CDR1 SGHTA and CDR2 FQGNSA. CDR3 region: CASSLAPGVETQYF. In nucleotides, the CDR3 is TGTGCCAGCAGCTTAGCTCCGGGAGTAGAGACCCAGTACTTC.

The chain joins TRBV9 to TRBJ2-1; 11 positions agree with TRBD1. Germline assignment: CDR1 SGDLS and CDR2 YYNGEE. The CDR3 contains 15 residues. The junction had 6 bases not matched to a gene; V was cut back by 4 bases and J by 6 bases. The DNA of the CDR3 is TGTGCCAGCAGCCCCCGGGACAGGGGGATCAATGAGCAGTTCTTC. Translation: CASSPRDRGINEQFF.

The chain recombines TRBV30 with TRBJ2-7; 8 bases match TRBD2. The CDR3 extends over 12 amino acids. CDR1 and CDR2 from the germline V gene are GTSNPN and SVGIG (reference sequence). Here the CDR3 DNA reads TGTGCGGTGACGACGGGAGGGCCAAAGCAGTACTTC. Its protein product is CAVTTGGPKQYF. The entire variable domain, with the rest obtained from reference TRBV30 and TRBJ2-7, is as follows: SQTIHQWPATLVQPVGSPLSLECTVEGTSNPNLYWYRQAAGRGLQLLFYSVGIGQISSEVPQNLSASRPQDRQFILSSKKLLLSDSGFYLCAVTTGGPKQYFGPGTRLTVT.

The chain has TRBV27 and TRBJ2-7; 7 nucleotides match TRBD1. The CDR3 has 15 residues. Per germline, CDR1 MNHEY and CDR2 SMNVEV (reference sequence). Germline trimming cut 3 bases from V and 4 bases from J; bases unmatched to any gene: 9. The CDR3 bases are TGTGCCAGCAGTTTGAAGGGGGCCGTCGAATACGAGCAGTACTTC. Amino acids: CASSLKGAVEYEQYF.

CDR3 DNA sequence: TGTGCCAGCAGCTTATCAGCGGGAGACGAGACGCAGTATTTT. Residues: CASSLSAGDETQYF. The V and J genes are TRBV11-2 and TRBJ2-3, with 8 bases fitting TRBD2. This CDR3 spans 14 amino acids. Germline CDR1 SGHAT, CDR2 FQNNGV. After removal of 2 bases from V and 9 bases from J, the junction contained 7 bases not matched to a gene.

The chain couples TRBV6-5 to TRBJ1-2, with 7 positions matching TRBD1. CDR1 is MNHEY and CDR2 is SVGAGI in the germline V gene. This CDR3 has 15 amino acids. V dropped 0 bases and J dropped 1; count of bases not matched to a gene: 2. The CDR3 reads CASSYSTGSNYGYTF. The CDR3 region has the DNA TGTGCCAGCAGTTACTCGACAGGGAGTAACTATGGCTACACCTTC.

V usage is TRBV30 and J usage is TRBJ2-1; TRBD2 agrees at 8 bases. V lost 4 bases and J lost 8; bases outside the gene matches: 10. This CDR3 region has 14 residues. From germline, CDR1 is GTSNPN and CDR2 SVGIG (reference sequence). CDR3 sequence: CAWTTSGVGYEQFF. CDR3 DNA sequence: TGTGCCTGGACCACTAGCGGAGTAGGGTATGAGCAGTTCTTC.

The V and J genes are TRBV18 and TRBJ2-5; maybe TRBD2 (6 bases). V lost 2 bases, J lost 0 bases, and 7 bases lay in between. The germline V gene has CDR1 KGHSH and CDR2 LQKENI. The CDR3 contains 14 residues. The DNA for the CDR3 is TGTGCCAGCTCACCAGCGGGGAACCAAGAGACCCAGTACTTC. It encodes CASSPAGNQETQYF.

The chain combines TRBV4-3 with TRBJ1-1; 8 bases are shared with TRBD1. This CDR3 is 15 amino acids long. Losses at the gene ends were 1 base for V and 3 bases for J; bases not matched to a gene: 4. Germline CDR1 LGHNA, CDR2 YSLEER. DNA for the CDR3: TGCGCCAGCAGCCAAGTTACAGGGGGATACACTGAAGCTTTCTTT. Its translation: CASSQVTGGYTEAFF.